The 16 T cell receptor beta chains reported below all come from one sample, sequenced in a study of blood T cell repertoires in COVID-19. Repertoires were generated with immunoSEQ multiplex PCR, while TCRdb's copy carries only in-frame clones and drops some. The sample has about 280,000 clones, around 90% seen once. Sequenced sample: PBMCs or T cells enriched from blood (not recorded which). All receptors come from a woman aged 60-75 years in a cohort exposed to, infected with or recovered from COVID-19 (not recorded which).

This clone was seen once. This chain links TRBV21-1 with TRBJ1-5. TRBV21-1 is given as a pseudogene. The CDR3 extends over 13 amino acids. CDR3 region: CASDESGNQPQHF. The CDR3 DNA reads as TGTGCCAGCGATGAGTCGGGCAATCAGCCCCAGCATTTT.

This clone was seen a handful of times. This rearrangement joins TRBV3-1 (or the pseudogene TRBV3-2) to TRBJ1-4, with a possible D match to TRBD1 (6 bases). The V end lost 4 bases, the J end lost 5 bases, and 11 bases lay between the germline ends. CDR3 size: 14 residues. Germline CDR1 LGHDT, CDR2 YNNKEL (reference sequence). The CDR3 nucleotides are TGTGCCAGCAGCCCTGGGGGCAAGAATGAAAAACTGTTTTTT. Its protein is CASSPGGKNEKLFF.

The rearrangement uses TRBV7-9 and TRBJ1-4, with D possibly TRBD1 on 6 matching bases. There are 14 residues in the CDR3. Trimming left V 2 bases short and J 8 bases short, with 12 bases between. Per germline, CDR1 SEHNR and CDR2 FQNEAQ (reference sequence). In nucleotides, the CDR3 is TGTGCCAGCAGCTTACAATCAGGGGTGGAAAAACTGTTTTTT. It translates to CASSLQSGVEKLFF.

The V and J genes are TRBV7-3 and TRBJ2-1; maybe TRBD1 (5 bases). The CDR3 runs 13 residues. Germline V CDR1 and CDR2: SGHTA, FQGTGA. Trimming removed 5 bases at V and 6 bases at J, with 11 bases between. For the CDR3, the DNA is TGTGCCAGCAGCAATGGGGCTAGCAATGAGCAGTTCTTC. Protein: CASSNGASNEQFF.

This clone was detected once. J is TRBJ2-7 and V is TRBV11-2, with D unclear. The V gene's germline CDR1 is SGHAT and CDR2 FQNNGV. The CDR3 extends over 14 amino acids. V was trimmed by 3 bases and J by 3 bases, leaving 12 bases between them. The CDR3 DNA is TGTGCCAGCAGCTTCAAGAGGTCCGGCTACGAGCAGTACTTC. Translating it yields CASSFKRSGYEQYF. Looking up the rest from reference TRBV11-2 and TRBJ2-7 gives the full variable domain: EAGVAQSPRYKIIEKRQSVAFWCNPISGHATLYWYQQILGQGPKLLIQFQNNGVVDDSQLPKDRFSAERLKGVDSTLKIQPAKLEDSAVYLCASSFKRSGYEQYFGPGTRLTVT.

The chain links TRBV7-2 to TRBJ1-5, with 8 bases that match TRBD1. Germline V lookup: CDR1 SGHTA, CDR2 FQGNSA. V lost 1 base, J lost 5 bases, and 1 base stayed unmatched. The CDR3 is made up of 14 amino acids. CDR3 protein: CASSLGQGYQPQHF. Here the CDR3 DNA reads TGTGCCAGCAGCTTAGGACAGGGGTATCAGCCCCAGCATTTT.

The genes are TRBV2 and TRBJ2-4; D remains unclear. V dropped 1 base and J dropped 0 bases, with 13 bases sitting between them. CDR1 SNHLY and CDR2 FYNNEI come from the germline V gene. The CDR3 contains 17 residues. CDR3 residues: CASSEGVTERAKNIQYF. The CDR3 DNA reads TGTGCCAGCAGTGAAGGGGTAACGGAGAGAGCCAAAAACATTCAGTACTTC.

The chain carries TRBV5-4 and TRBJ2-1; 9 nucleotides align to TRBD2. This CDR3 contains 15 residues. Germline CDR1 is SGHNT and CDR2 is YYREEE (reference sequence). V dropped 0 bases and J dropped 7; count of bases not matched to a gene: 5. The chain's CDR3 is CASSLGISGRNEQFF. In nucleotides, the CDR3 is TGTGCCAGCAGCTTGGGTATCAGCGGGAGGAATGAGCAGTTCTTC.

The chain employs TRBV7-9 and TRBJ2-2, with D perhaps matching TRBD2 (5 bases). From germline, CDR1 is SEHNR and CDR2 FQNEAQ (reference sequence). There are 13 residues in the CDR3. V was shortened by 1 base and J by 8 bases, with 8 bases between the two germline ends. This CDR3 is CASSLVSAGELFF. In nucleotides, the CDR3 is TGTGCCAGCAGCTTAGTTAGCGCGGGGGAGCTGTTTTTT.

The V and J genes are TRBV18 and TRBJ2-4; the D gene is possibly TRBD2 (6 bases). The CDR3 sequence is 14 residues long. In germline, CDR1 is KGHSH, CDR2 LQKENI. Between the trimmed V and J ends, which lost 3 bases and 8 bases, there was a span of 14 bases. CDR3 in DNA: TGTGCCAGCTCACCTAGCGGAACTGGGGACATTCAGTACTTC. Amino acid sequence: CASSPSGTGDIQYF.

The chain couples TRBV7-3 to TRBJ2-5; 7 bases agree with TRBD2. The CDR3 loop spans 14 amino acids. V lost 5 bases and J lost 5; bases outside the gene matches: 8. CDR1 and CDR2 (germline): SGHTA, FQGTGA. The chain's CDR3 is CASSPSGADETQYF. The CDR3 DNA reads as TGTGCCAGCAGCCCTAGCGGTGCCGATGAGACCCAGTACTTC.

The V call is TRBV7-8, the J call TRBJ2-7; maybe TRBD2 (6 bases). The CDR3 has 13 amino acids. The germline V gene encodes CDR1 SGHVS and CDR2 FQNEAQ. V dropped 5 bases and J dropped 1 base, with 9 bases sitting between them. This chain's CDR3 is CASSRTTSYEQYF. CDR3 bases: TGTGCCAGCAGCCGGACTACTTCCTACGAGCAGTACTTC.

This chain joins TRBV5-4 and TRBJ2-1; no clear D. Germline lookup yields CDR1 SGHNT and CDR2 YYREEE (reference sequence). There are 13 residues in the CDR3. The V end lost 0 bases, the J end lost 15 bases, and 16 bases lay between the germline ends. The CDR3 sequence is CASSLALEETAFF. CDR3 DNA: TGTGCCAGCAGCTTGGCCCTCGAGGAAACGGCGTTCTTC. Supplemented by reference TRBV5-4 and TRBJ2-1, the full variable domain reads ETGVTQSPTHLIKTRGQQVTLRCSSQSGHNTVSWYQQALGQGPQFIFQYYREEENGRGNFPPRFSGLQFPNYSSELNVNALELDDSALYLCASSLALEETAFFGPGTRLTVL.

CDR3 in amino acids: CAIGRASGYTGELFF. CDR3 DNA sequence: TGTGCCATCGGAAGGGCTAGCGGTTACACCGGGGAGCTGTTTTTT. The chain uses TRBV10-3 and TRBJ2-2, with 7 bases aligning to TRBD2. With V trimmed by 8 bases and J by 3 bases, 9 bases remained unmatched. CDR3 length: 15 amino acids. The V gene's germline CDR1 is ENHRY and CDR2 SYGVKD.

The chain recombines TRBV19 with TRBJ2-1, with D possibly being TRBD1 (5 bases). Germline V gives CDR1 LNHDA, CDR2 SQIVND (reference sequence). The length of the CDR3 is 18 residues. The germline V and J ends were trimmed by 0 bases and 0 bases, with 15 bases remaining between them. The CDR3 region is CASSIDWGGTSSYNEQFF. The DNA for the CDR3 is TGTGCCAGTAGTATAGATTGGGGCGGAACGAGCTCCTACAATGAGCAGTTCTTC.

V is TRBV11-2 and J is TRBJ1-2; 9 bases agree with TRBD1. Germline lookup yields CDR1 SGHAT and CDR2 FQNNGV. V shed 10 bases, J shed 5 bases, and the junction held 11 bases outside the gene matches. This CDR3 comprises 14 residues. CDR3 region: CATSRDRVGYGYTF. The DNA for the CDR3 is TGTGCCACCTCAAGGGACAGGGTTGGTTATGGCTACACCTTC.